The 23 T cell receptor beta chains reported below all come from one sample, sequenced in a study of blood T cells in healthy people across ages. Combining a sample-barcoded 5' primer with a J-beta primer mix, a second PCR ran for roughly 6 to 12 cycles. TCRdb redid the calling of the 5' RACE reads with MiXCR, one entry per CDR3 protein. The sample comprises 1.5 million to 2 million distinct CDR3 sequences, roughly 52% of which are singletons, and approximately 2.1% rests with the top ten. The material sequenced was blood. The receptor set was obtained from a middle-aged woman in good health.

The chain is built from TRBV5-1 and TRBJ1-6; D gene unclear. Germline V CDR1 and CDR2: SGHRS, YFSETQ. The CDR3 loop spans 16 amino acids. V was pared by 0 bases and J by 0 bases, with 7 bases between. CDR3 coding DNA: TGCGCCAGCAGCTTGGAGAAGAGCTCCTATAATTCACCCCTCCACTTT. It is translated as CASSLEKSSYNSPLHF.

The chain is built from TRBV20-1 and TRBJ2-4, with TRBD1 identical over 10 bases. This CDR3 is 14 amino acids long. Germline assignment: CDR1 DFQATT and CDR2 SNEGSKA (reference sequence). J was trimmed by 5 bases and V by 5 bases; bases with no gene match: 6. The chain's CDR3 is CSADRGRSQNIQYF. The CDR3 DNA follows: TGCAGTGCTGACAGGGGGCGAAGTCAAAACATTCAGTACTTC.

The chain links TRBV6-2 or TRBV6-3 to TRBJ1-5; maybe TRBD1 (5 bases). Germline V CDR1 and CDR2: MNHEY, SVGEGT. Trimming pared 6 bases from V and 3 bases from J, leaving 15 bases between. The CDR3 loop spans 15 amino acids. The DNA for the CDR3 is TGTGCCAGCAGAAACCAGGGATTGACCAATCAGCCCCAGCATTTT. It translates to CASRNQGLTNQPQHF.

The J gene is TRBJ2-3, the V gene TRBV20-1; TRBD2 matches 8 bases. The V gene's germline CDR1 is DFQATT and CDR2 SNEGSKA (reference sequence). V lost 7 bases and J lost 5; bases outside the gene matches: 11. The CDR3 contains 14 residues. CDR3 DNA: TGCAGTGTTAAAGCGGGACTAGTAATAGATACGCAGTATTTT. This gives the protein CSVKAGLVIDTQYF.

The chain recombines TRBV7-9 with TRBJ1-2; 10 nucleotides line up with TRBD1. Germline-derived CDR1 and CDR2 are SEHNR and FQNEAQ (reference sequence). This CDR3 spans 18 amino acids. Trimming took 5 bases from V and 7 from J; bases not matched to a gene: 19. This CDR3 is CASSLPGQGTFVSGGYTF. In nucleotides, the CDR3 is TGTGCCAGCAGCCTACCGGGACAGGGGACTTTTGTCTCGGGTGGCTACACCTTC.

Only a few counts were recorded for this clonotype. V gene TRBV7-9 combines with J gene TRBJ2-5; possibly TRBD1 for D (5 bases). This CDR3 region has 14 residues. The germline CDR1 and CDR2 sequences are SEHNR and FQNEAQ (reference sequence). V lost 0 bases to trimming and J lost 3 bases, with 8 bases between them. This CDR3 is CASSLAREKETQYF. The DNA for the CDR3 is TGTGCCAGCAGCTTAGCCAGGGAAAAAGAGACCCAGTACTTC.

This sequence joins TRBV7-9 and TRBJ2-1, with D unresolved. Germline CDR1 SEHNR, CDR2 FQNEAQ (reference sequence). The CDR3 consists of 16 residues. The ends were cut back, 1 base at V and 4 bases at J, with 14 bases in the middle. This CDR3 reads CASSLGWQRAYNEQFF. The CDR3, as DNA: TGTGCCAGCAGCTTAGGTTGGCAGCGAGCTTACAATGAGCAGTTCTTC.

The chain employs TRBV6-2 or TRBV6-3 and TRBJ2-7; D possibly matches TRBD1 or TRBD2 (5 bases each). Germline values: CDR1 MNHEY, CDR2 SVGEGT. The CDR3 totals 16 residues. Trimming took 6 bases from V and 3 from J, leaving 21 bases between them. CDR3 residues: CASSYPVGVPFYEQYF. The CDR3, as DNA: TGTGCCAGCAGCTACCCCGTGGGGGTTCCCTTCTACGAGCAGTACTTC.

The chain is built from TRBV5-1 and TRBJ2-7, with 9 positions matching TRBD1. This CDR3 region has 16 residues. Germline lookup yields CDR1 SGHRS and CDR2 YFSETQ. After removal of 7 bases from V and 5 bases from J, the junction contained 16 bases not matched to a gene. CDR3 protein: CASRPLTGQGFDEQYF. The CDR3, as DNA: TGCGCCAGCCGACCGTTAACGGGACAGGGCTTCGACGAGCAGTACTTC.

This chain joins TRBV11-2 and TRBJ2-5; TRBD2 matches at 12 bases. The CDR3 spans 16 residues. Germline values: CDR1 SGHAT, CDR2 FQNNGV. Trimming removed 5 bases from V and 11 bases from J; junction bases left unmatched: 15. CDR3 amino acids: CASSLAPSGGADEQYF. The CDR3 nucleotides read TGTGCCAGCAGCCTAGCCCCTAGCGGGGGGGCCGATGAGCAGTACTTC.

The chain's CDR3 is CSVALRGGYNEQFF. Written as DNA, the CDR3 is TGCAGCGTTGCTCTGCGGGGGGGCTACAATGAGCAGTTCTTC. The rearrangement uses TRBV29-1 and TRBJ2-1, with 9 bases identical to TRBD2. V shed 4 bases and J 3 bases; nucleotides not matched to a gene: 4. The CDR3 is 14 amino acids. Germline V gives CDR1 SQVTM, CDR2 ANQGSEA.

This chain's CDR3 is CASSYPGTSPQNEQFF. The CDR3 DNA follows: TGTGCCAGCAGTTACCCCGGGACTAGCCCTCAGAATGAGCAGTTCTTC. The V gene is TRBV6-2 or TRBV6-3, the J gene TRBJ2-1; TRBD2 matches at 9 bases. This CDR3 comprises 16 residues. Per the germline V gene, CDR1 is MNHEY and CDR2 is SVGEGT. The V and J ends lost 2 bases and 7 bases, in that order; junction bases with no gene match: 9.

The chain has TRBV7-2 and TRBJ2-1; possibly TRBD1 or TRBD2 for D (5 bases each). CDR1 and CDR2 from the germline V gene are SGHTA and FQGNSA. This CDR3 is 15 amino acids long. The germline V and J ends were trimmed by 1 base and 6 bases, with 13 bases remaining between them. CDR3 region: CASSLDGATSNEQFF. DNA of the CDR3: TGTGCCAGCAGCTTAGACGGGGCTACCAGCAATGAGCAGTTCTTC.

V is TRBV5-1 and J is TRBJ2-3; D perhaps matches TRBD1 (5 bases). This CDR3 spans 14 amino acids. Between the trimmed V and J ends, which lost 0 bases and 5 bases, there was a span of 10 bases. Germline V gives CDR1 SGHRS, CDR2 YFSETQ. In DNA form, the CDR3 reads TGCGCCAGCAGCTTGGATTGGACACAAGATACGCAGTATTTT. Protein sequence: CASSLDWTQDTQYF.

This chain connects TRBV7-2 to TRBJ2-3; D possibly corresponds to TRBD2 (5 bases). Germline-derived CDR1 and CDR2 are SGHTA and FQGNSA. The CDR3 consists of 15 residues. V was pared by 7 bases and J by 4 bases, with 18 bases between. This CDR3 reads CASTWPGKVSDTQYF. The DNA for the CDR3 is TGTGCCAGCACCTGGCCCGGGAAGGTGTCAGATACGCAGTATTTT. The full variable domain, in which reference TRBV7-2 and TRBJ2-3 provide the parts outside the CDR3, is GAGVSQSPSNKVTEKGKDVELRCDPISGHTALYWYRQSLGQGLEFLIYFQGNSAPDKSGLPSDRFSAERTGGSVSTLTIQRTQQEDSAVYLCASTWPGKVSDTQYFGPGTRLTVL.

The rearrangement uses TRBV7-2 and TRBJ2-1; 7 positions agree with TRBD2. The CDR3 length is 19 residues. Germline CDR1 and CDR2: SGHTA and FQGNSA. V shed 5 bases, J shed 1 base, and the junction held 17 bases outside the gene matches. Written as DNA, the CDR3 is TGTGCCAGCAGCCCGAGGTATCCCCTAGCGGACCCTTCCTACAATGAGCAGTTCTTC. As protein: CASSPRYPLADPSYNEQFF.

This clonotype was recorded once. The chain has TRBV6-2 or TRBV6-3 and TRBJ2-7; D is perhaps TRBD1 or TRBD2 (5 bases each). The germline V gene encodes CDR1 MNHEY and CDR2 SVGEGT. V was shortened by 6 bases and J by 11 bases, with 14 bases between the two germline ends. The CDR3 has 11 amino acids. This CDR3 reads CASSQGDVKYF. The CDR3 DNA is TGTGCCAGCAGCCAAGGGGACGTAAAGTACTTC.

V is TRBV10-3 and J is TRBJ2-5; 9 positions match TRBD2. This CDR3 comprises 15 residues. Germline lookup yields CDR1 ENHRY and CDR2 SYGVKD. The trim removed 7 bases at V and 4 bases at J, leaving 10 bases unmatched. The chain's CDR3 is CAINSVAGVRETQYF. For the CDR3, the DNA is TGTGCCATCAATTCTGTAGCGGGGGTTCGAGAGACCCAGTACTTC.

The V and J genes are TRBV3-1 and TRBJ2-3, with TRBD2 as a possible D gene (5 bases). In germline, CDR1 is LGHDT, CDR2 YNNKEL (reference sequence). Trimming cost V 2 bases and J 1 base, with 25 bases left between them. The CDR3 consists of 20 residues. CDR3: CASSQFRRPGWRPGTDTQYF. CDR3 coding DNA: TGTGCCAGCAGCCAATTCCGACGCCCGGGGTGGCGACCTGGCACAGATACGCAGTATTTT.

This clonotype turned up a few times. The V call is TRBV6-2 or TRBV6-3, the J call TRBJ1-5; D remains unclear. From germline, CDR1 is MNHEY and CDR2 SVGEGT. Trimming removed 2 bases from V and 2 bases from J, with 7 bases in between. The CDR3 runs to 14 residues. CDR3: CASSYMVGNQPQHF. The CDR3 DNA sequence: TGTGCCAGCAGTTACATGGTGGGCAATCAGCCCCAGCATTTT.

The CDR3 reads CASSVSGEETQYF. The CDR3 DNA follows: TGTGCCAGCAGCGTTAGCGGGGAAGAGACCCAGTACTTC. The genes are TRBV7-9 and TRBJ2-5; TRBD2 aligns across 8 bases. Germline CDR1 and CDR2: SEHNR and FQNEAQ (reference sequence). This CDR3 is built from 13 residues. With V trimmed by 5 bases and J by 3 bases, 2 bases remained unmatched.

This clonotype was detected once. J is TRBJ1-5 and V is TRBV20-1; D gene unclear. The CDR3 is made up of 12 amino acids. CDR1 is DFQATT and CDR2 is SNEGSKA in the germline V gene (reference sequence). V gave up 7 bases and J gave up 2 bases, with 9 bases separating them. Written as DNA, the CDR3 is TGCAGTGGGAGGGAGGGCAATCAGCCCCAGCATTTT. Translating it yields CSGREGNQPQHF.

This sequence joins TRBV4-2 and TRBJ2-5; 8 bases align to TRBD1. Losses at the gene ends were 1 base for V and 4 bases for J; bases not matched to a gene: 8. This CDR3 has 16 residues. From germline, CDR1 is LGHNA and CDR2 YNFKEQ. The CDR3 loop reads CASSQAWGQAGETQYF. The DNA for the CDR3 is TGTGCCAGCAGCCAAGCCTGGGGACAGGCCGGAGAGACCCAGTACTTC.